This entry is about one T cell receptor (beta chain). TCRdb re-analysed the 5' RACE reads in MiXCR, keeping a single row per CDR3 protein. This sample yields roughly 20,000 distinct CDR3 sequences, of which roughly 15% are seen a single time; approximately 25% belongs to the top ten. The sample comes from a study of HIV-infected patients and healthy controls. The V gene's germline CDR1 is PRHDT and CDR2 FYEKMQ (reference sequence). The CDR3 totals 15 residues. The junction had 5 bases not matched to a gene; V was cut back by 4 bases and J by 4 bases. Specimen: CD8+ T cells from blood. The receptor comes from a human donor in good health. V usage is TRBV13 and J usage is TRBJ2-7; 12 bases line up with TRBD1. CDR3 amino acids: CASSSPGQGAYEQYF. CDR3 DNA sequence: TGTGCCAGCAGCTCGCCGGGACAGGGGGCTTACGAGCAGTACTTC.